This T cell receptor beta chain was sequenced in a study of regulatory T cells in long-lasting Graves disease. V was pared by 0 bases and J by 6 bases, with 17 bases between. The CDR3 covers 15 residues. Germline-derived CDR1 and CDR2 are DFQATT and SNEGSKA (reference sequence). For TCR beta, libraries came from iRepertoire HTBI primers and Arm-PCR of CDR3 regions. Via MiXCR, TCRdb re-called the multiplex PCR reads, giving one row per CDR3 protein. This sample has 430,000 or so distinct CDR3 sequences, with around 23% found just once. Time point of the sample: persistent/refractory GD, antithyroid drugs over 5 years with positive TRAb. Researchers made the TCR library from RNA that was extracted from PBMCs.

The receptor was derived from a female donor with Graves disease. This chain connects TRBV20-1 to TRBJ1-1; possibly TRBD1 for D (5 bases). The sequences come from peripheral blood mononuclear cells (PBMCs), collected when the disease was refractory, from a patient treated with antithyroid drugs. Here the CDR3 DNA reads TGCAGTGCTAGAGAGGCCCTCGGGGGGGGATCTGAAGCTTTCTTT. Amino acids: CSAREALGGGSEAFF.